Below, one T cell receptor beta chain is given with its context. Its antigen is unknown. The sample carries other DNA sequences with the same CDR3. Primers included in the PCR were 60 Vbeta and 13 Jbeta primers. Repertoires were generated with immunoSEQ multiplex PCR, while TCRdb's copy carries only in-frame clones and drops some. The sample holds 100,000 or so clones, more than 65% seen once. The sample comes from a study of cytomegalovirus exposure and HLA in healthy donors. Across the whole study: Approximately 83 million unique TCRs from HLA-typed donors were held in an early data release.

Whole-study findings and limits: There were some 150 TCR beta chains listed as cytomegalovirus-associated.

J gave up 2 bases and V 4 bases, and 12 bases lay outside the gene matches. The CDR3 covers 16 residues. Germline values: CDR1 SGHRS, CDR2 YFSETQ. This clonotype was sampled from a woman in her fifties or sixties in good health and CMV-seropositive. This rearrangement joins TRBV5-1 to TRBJ2-7; 7 bases map to TRBD2. The sequenced material came from PBMCs. The CDR3 nucleotides read TGCGCCAGCAGCCTTGGGGGGGGACTGGCGGCCTACGAGCAGTACTTC. Its protein is CASSLGGGLAAYEQYF.